Sequencing of this T cell receptor (beta chain) was carried out in a study of regulatory T cells in long-lasting Graves disease. The study's findings and limits: Newly diagnosed Graves' patients exceeded persistent ones in TCR diversity. When disease was persistent, TRBV28, TRBJ1-2 and TRBJ2-5 were the favored segments.

The authors built TCR beta libraries using iRepertoire HTBI primers and Arm-PCR of CDR3 regions. TCRdb re-analysed the multiplex PCR reads in MiXCR, keeping a single row per CDR3 protein. The sample yields fewer than 550,000 distinct CDR3 sequences, over 15% seen once. The CDR3 covers 13 residues. V shed 1 base and J shed 7 bases, with 8 bases lying between them. Germline assignment: CDR1 SNHLY and CDR2 FYNNEI. Time point meaning: newly diagnosed GD, antithyroid drugs for less than 3 months. Generation of the TCR library employed RNA extracted from PBMCs. This clonotype has at least ten counts. No antigen is known for it. The same specimen was also included in a second study, on T cells in Graves' hyperthyroidism and ophthalmopathy.

The TCR comes from a woman between 18 and 29 years old with Graves disease. The source was peripheral blood mononuclear cells (PBMCs), collected at new diagnosis, from a patient treated with antithyroid drugs. The chain carries TRBV2 and TRBJ2-1; D gene uncertain. CDR3 sequence: CASSEGDPNEQFF. CDR3 nucleotides: TGTGCCAGCAGTGAAGGGGATCCAAATGAGCAGTTCTTC.